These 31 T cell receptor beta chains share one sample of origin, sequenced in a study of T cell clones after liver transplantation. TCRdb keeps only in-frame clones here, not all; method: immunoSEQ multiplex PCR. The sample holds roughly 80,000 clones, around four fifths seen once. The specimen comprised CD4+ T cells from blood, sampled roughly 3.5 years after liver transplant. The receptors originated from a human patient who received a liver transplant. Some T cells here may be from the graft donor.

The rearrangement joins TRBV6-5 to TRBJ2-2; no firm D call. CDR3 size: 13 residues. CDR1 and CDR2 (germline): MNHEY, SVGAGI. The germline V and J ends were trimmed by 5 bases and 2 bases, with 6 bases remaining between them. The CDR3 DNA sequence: TGTGCCAGCAGTCCACTTAACACCGGGGAGCTGTTTTTT. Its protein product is CASSPLNTGELFF.

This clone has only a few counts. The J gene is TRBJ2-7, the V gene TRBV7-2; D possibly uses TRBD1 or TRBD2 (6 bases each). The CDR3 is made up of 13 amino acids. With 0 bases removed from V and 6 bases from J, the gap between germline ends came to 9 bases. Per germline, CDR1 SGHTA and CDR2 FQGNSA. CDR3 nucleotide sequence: TGTGCCAGCAGCTTAGCGGGGGGCTTCGAGCAGTACTTC. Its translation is CASSLAGGFEQYF.

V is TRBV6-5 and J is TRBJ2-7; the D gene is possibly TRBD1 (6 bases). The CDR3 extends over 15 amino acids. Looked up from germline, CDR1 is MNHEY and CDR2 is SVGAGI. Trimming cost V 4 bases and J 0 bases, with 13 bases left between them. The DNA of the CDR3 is TGTGCCAGCAGTTGGGCAGGGACAAGCTCCTACGAGCAGTACTTC. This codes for CASSWAGTSSYEQYF.

Here the CDR3 DNA reads TGTGCCAGCAGTTACCGACAGTGGCGGAATGAGCAGTTCTTC. Protein product: CASSYRQWRNEQFF. The chain joins TRBV6-5 to TRBJ2-1; D might be TRBD1 (5 bases). V lost 2 bases to trimming and J lost 7 bases, with 12 bases between them. Germline CDR1 reads MNHEY; CDR2 reads SVGAGI. CDR3 length equals 14 residues.

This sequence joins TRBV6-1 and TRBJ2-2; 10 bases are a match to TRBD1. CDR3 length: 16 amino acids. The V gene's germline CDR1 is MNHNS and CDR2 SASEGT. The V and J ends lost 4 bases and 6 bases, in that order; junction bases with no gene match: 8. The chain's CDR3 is CASSAVGQGIAGELFF. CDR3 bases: TGTGCCAGCAGTGCCGTGGGACAGGGGATTGCCGGGGAGCTGTTTTTT.

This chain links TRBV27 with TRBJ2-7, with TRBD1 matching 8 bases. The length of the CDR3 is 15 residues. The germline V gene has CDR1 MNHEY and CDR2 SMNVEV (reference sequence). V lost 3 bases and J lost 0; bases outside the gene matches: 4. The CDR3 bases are TGTGCCAGCAGTTTGGGGACAGGTCGCTCCTACGAGCAGTACTTC. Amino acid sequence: CASSLGTGRSYEQYF.

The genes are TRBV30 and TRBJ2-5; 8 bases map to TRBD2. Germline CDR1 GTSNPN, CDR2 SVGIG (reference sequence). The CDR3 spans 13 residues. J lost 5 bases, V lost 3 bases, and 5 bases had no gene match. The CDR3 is CAWRIPGGETQYF. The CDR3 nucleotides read TGTGCCTGGAGAATCCCGGGAGGGGAGACCCAGTACTTC. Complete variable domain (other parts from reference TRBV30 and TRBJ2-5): SQTIHQWPATLVQPVGSPLSLECTVEGTSNPNLYWYRQAAGRGLQLLFYSVGIGQISSEVPQNLSASRPQDRQFILSSKKLLLSDSGFYLCAWRIPGGETQYFGPGTRLLVL.

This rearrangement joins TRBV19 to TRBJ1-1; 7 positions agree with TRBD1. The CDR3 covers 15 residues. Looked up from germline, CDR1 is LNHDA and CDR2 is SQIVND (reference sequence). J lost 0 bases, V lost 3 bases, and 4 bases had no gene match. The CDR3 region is CASSIRDSMNTEAFF. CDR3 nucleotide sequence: TGTGCCAGTAGTATCCGGGACAGCATGAACACTGAAGCTTTCTTT.

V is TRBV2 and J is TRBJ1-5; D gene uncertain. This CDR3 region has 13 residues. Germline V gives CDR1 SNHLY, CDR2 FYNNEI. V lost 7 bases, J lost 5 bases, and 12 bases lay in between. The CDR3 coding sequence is TGTGCCAGCATGGAGGGTGGGGATCAGCCCCAGCATTTT. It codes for CASMEGGDQPQHF.

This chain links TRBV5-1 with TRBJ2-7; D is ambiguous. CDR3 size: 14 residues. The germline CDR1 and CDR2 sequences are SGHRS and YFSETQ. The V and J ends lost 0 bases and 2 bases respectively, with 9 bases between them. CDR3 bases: TGCGCCAGCAGCTTGGGTGGCGCAGCCTACGAGCAGTACTTC. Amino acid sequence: CASSLGGAAYEQYF.

CDR3 region: CASSRSSGDYEQYF. Written as DNA, the CDR3 is TGTGCCAGCTCACGCTCCTCAGGGGATTACGAGCAGTACTTC. The genes are TRBV18 and TRBJ2-7; maybe TRBD1 (6 bases). Trimming cost V 4 bases and J 4 bases, with 14 bases left between them. This CDR3 is built from 14 residues. Per the germline V gene, CDR1 is KGHSH and CDR2 is LQKENI.

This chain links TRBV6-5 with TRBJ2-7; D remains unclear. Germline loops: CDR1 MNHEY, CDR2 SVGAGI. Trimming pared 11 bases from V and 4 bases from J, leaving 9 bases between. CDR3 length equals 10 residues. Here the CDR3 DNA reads TGTGCCTCCGGGCGGTACGAGCAGTACTTC. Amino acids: CASGRYEQYF.

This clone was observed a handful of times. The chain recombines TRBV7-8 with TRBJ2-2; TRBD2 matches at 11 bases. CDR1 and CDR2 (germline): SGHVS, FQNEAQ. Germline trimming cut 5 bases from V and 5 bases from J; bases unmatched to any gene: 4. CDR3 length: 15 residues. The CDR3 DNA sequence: TGTGCCAGCAGCCCGACTAGCGGGATTACCGGGGAGCTGTTTTTT. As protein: CASSPTSGITGELFF.

DNA of the CDR3: TGCGCCAGCAGCTTGGGCCCCACGGGAGGGCGCGAGCAGTACTTC. Translating gives CASSLGPTGGREQYF. The J gene is TRBJ2-7, the V gene TRBV5-1; 8 nucleotides agree with TRBD2. Germline-derived CDR1 and CDR2 are SGHRS and YFSETQ. This CDR3 spans 15 amino acids. V lost 0 bases and J lost 6; bases outside the gene matches: 8. The whole variable domain, filled in from reference TRBV5-1 and TRBJ2-7, reads KAGVTQTPRYLIKTRGQQVTLSCSPISGHRSVSWYQQTPGQGLQFLFEYFSETQRNKGNFPGRFSGRQFSNSRSEMNVSTLELGDSALYLCASSLGPTGGREQYFGPGTRLTVT.

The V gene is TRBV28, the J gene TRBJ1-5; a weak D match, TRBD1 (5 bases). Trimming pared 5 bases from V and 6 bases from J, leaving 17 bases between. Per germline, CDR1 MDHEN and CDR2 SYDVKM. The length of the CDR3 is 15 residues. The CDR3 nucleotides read TGTGCCAGCAGTGGGGACCCTCGCCGAAGTCAGCCCCAGCATTTT. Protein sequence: CASSGDPRRSQPQHF.

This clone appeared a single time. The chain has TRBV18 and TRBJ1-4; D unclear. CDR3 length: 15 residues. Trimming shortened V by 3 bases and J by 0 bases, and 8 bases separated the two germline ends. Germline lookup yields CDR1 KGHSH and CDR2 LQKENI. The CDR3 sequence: CASSPGGSTNEKLFF. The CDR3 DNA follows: TGTGCCAGCTCACCCGGAGGTTCAACTAATGAAAAACTGTTTTTT.

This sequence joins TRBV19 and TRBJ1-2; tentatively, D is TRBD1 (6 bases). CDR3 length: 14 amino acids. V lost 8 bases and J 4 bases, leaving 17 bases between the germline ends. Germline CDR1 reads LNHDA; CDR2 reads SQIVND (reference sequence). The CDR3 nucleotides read TGTGCCAGTGTCGGCACAGGGATAATCTATGGCTACACCTTC. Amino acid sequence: CASVGTGIIYGYTF.

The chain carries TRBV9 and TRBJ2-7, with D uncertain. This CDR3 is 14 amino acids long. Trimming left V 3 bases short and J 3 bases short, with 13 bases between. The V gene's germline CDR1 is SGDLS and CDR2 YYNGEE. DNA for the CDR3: TGTGCCAGCAGCGCGAGACATGGTGGCTACGAGCAGTACTTC. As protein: CASSARHGGYEQYF. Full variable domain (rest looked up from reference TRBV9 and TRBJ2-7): DSGVTQTPKHLITATGQRVTLRCSPRSGDLSVYWYQQSLDQGLQFLIQYYNGEERAKGNILERFSAQQFPDLHSELNLSSLELGDSALYFCASSARHGGYEQYFGPGTRLTVT.

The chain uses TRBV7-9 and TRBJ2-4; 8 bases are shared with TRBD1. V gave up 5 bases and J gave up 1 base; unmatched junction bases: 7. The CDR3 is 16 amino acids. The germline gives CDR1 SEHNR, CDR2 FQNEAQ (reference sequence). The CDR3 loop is CASSPPGGRAKNIQYF. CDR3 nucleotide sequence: TGTGCCAGCAGCCCGCCAGGGGGCCGGGCCAAAAACATTCAGTACTTC.

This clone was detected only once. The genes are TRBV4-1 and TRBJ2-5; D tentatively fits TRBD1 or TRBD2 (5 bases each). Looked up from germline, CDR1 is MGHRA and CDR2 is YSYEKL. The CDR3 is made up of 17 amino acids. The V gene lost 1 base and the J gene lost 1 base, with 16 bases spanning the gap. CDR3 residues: CASSQGGIARPQETQYF. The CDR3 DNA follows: TGCGCCAGCAGCCAAGGGGGGATAGCCCGACCCCAAGAGACCCAGTACTTC.

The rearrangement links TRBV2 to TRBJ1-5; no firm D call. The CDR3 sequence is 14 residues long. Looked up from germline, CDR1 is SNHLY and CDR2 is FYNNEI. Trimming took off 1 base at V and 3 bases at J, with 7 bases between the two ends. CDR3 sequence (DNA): TGTGCCAGCAGTGAAGTTGGGTACAATCAGCCCCAGCATTTT. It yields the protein CASSEVGYNQPQHF. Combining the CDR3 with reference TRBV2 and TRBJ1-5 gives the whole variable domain EPEVTQTPSHQVTQMGQEVILRCVPISNHLYFYWYRQILGQKVEFLVSFYNNEISEKSEIFDDQFSVERPDGSNFTLKIRSTKLEDSAMYFCASSEVGYNQPQHFGDGTRLSIL.

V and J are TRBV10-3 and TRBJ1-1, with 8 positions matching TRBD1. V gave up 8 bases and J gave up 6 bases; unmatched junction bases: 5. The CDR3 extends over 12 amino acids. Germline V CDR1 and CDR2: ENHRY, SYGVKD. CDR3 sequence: CAIGRTGPEAFF. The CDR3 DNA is TGTGCCATCGGAAGGACAGGGCCTGAAGCTTTCTTT.

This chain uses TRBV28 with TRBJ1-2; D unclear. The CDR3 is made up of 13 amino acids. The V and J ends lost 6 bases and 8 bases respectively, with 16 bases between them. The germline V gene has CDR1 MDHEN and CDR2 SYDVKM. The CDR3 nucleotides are TGTGCCAGCAGCCCCTCCGGGCGCGGGGGCTACACCTTC. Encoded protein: CASSPSGRGGYTF.

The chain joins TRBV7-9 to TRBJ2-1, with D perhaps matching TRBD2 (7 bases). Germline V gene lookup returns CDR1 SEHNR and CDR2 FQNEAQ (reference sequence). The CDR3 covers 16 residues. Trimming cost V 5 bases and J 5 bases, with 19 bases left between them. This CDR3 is CASSIIRGGGNNEQFF. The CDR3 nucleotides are TGTGCCAGCAGCATCATCCGGGGAGGGGGAAACAATGAGCAGTTCTTC.

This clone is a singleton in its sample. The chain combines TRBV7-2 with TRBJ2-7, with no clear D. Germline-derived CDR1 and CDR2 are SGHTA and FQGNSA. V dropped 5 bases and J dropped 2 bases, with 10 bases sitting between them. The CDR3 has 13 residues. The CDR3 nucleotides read TGTGCCAGCAGCCTGGCGGTCCCCTACGAGCAGTACTTC. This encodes CASSLAVPYEQYF.

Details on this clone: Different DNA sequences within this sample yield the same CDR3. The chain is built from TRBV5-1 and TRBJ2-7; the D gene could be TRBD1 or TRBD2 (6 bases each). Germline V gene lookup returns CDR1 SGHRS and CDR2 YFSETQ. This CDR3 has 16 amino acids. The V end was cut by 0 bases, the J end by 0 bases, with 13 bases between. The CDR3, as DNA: TGCGCCAGCAGCTTGGCCGGGGGCGGATCCTCCTACGAGCAGTACTTC. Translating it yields CASSLAGGGSSYEQYF.

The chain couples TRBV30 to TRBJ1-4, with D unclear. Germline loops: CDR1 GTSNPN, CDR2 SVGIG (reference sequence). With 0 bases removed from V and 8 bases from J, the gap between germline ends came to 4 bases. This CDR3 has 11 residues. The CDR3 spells CAWSVGEKLFF. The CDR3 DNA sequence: TGTGCCTGGAGTGTCGGCGAAAAACTGTTTTTT.

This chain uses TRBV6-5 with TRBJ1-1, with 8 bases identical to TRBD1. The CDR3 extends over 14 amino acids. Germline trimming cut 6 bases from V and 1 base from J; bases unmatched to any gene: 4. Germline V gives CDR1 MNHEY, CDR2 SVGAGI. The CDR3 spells CASRSGTGNTEAFF. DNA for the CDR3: TGTGCCAGCAGATCCGGGACAGGGAACACTGAAGCTTTCTTT.

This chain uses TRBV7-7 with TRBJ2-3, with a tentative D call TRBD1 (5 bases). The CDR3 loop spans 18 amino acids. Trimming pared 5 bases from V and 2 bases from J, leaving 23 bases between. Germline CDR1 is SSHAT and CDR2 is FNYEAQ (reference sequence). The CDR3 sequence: CASSQGSLAIGSTDTQYF. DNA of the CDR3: TGTGCCAGCAGCCAGGGATCGTTGGCAATTGGGTCCACAGATACGCAGTATTTT.

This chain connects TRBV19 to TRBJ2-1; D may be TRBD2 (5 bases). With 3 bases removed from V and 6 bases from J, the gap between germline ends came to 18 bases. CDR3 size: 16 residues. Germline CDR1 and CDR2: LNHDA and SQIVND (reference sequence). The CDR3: CASSMLAARVRNEQFF. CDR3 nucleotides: TGTGCCAGTAGTATGCTAGCAGCTAGGGTCCGCAATGAGCAGTTCTTC.

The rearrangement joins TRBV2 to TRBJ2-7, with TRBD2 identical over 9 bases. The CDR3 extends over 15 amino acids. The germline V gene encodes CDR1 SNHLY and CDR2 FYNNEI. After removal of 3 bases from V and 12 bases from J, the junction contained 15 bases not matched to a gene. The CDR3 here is CASSDGGRVLPKAYF. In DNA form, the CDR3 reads TGTGCCAGCAGTGACGGCGGGAGGGTCCTCCCAAAGGCGTACTTC. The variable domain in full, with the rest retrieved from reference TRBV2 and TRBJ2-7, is EPEVTQTPSHQVTQMGQEVILRCVPISNHLYFYWYRQILGQKVEFLVSFYNNEISEKSEIFDDQFSVERPDGSNFTLKIRSTKLEDSAMYFCASSDGGRVLPKAYFGPGTRLTVT.